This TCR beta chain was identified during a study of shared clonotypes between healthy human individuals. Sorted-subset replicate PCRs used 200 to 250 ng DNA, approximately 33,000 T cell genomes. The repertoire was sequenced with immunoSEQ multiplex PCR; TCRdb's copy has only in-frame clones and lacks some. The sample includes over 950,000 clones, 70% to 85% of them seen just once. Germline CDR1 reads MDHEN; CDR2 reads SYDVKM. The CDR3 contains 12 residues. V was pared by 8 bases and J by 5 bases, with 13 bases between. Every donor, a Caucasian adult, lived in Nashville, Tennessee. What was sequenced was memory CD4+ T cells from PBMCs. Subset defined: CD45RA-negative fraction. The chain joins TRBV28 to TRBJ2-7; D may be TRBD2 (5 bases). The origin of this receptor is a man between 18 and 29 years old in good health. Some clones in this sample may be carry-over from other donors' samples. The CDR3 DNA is TGTGCCAGCGGGGATCTAGCCCACGAGCAGTACTTC. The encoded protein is CASGDLAHEQYF. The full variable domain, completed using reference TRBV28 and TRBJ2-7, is DVKVTQSSRYLVKRTGEKVFLECVQDMDHENMFWYRQDPGLGLRLIYFSYDVKMKEKGDIPEGYSVSREKKERFSLILESASTNQTSMYLCASGDLAHEQYFGPGTRLTVT.